This TCR beta chain was recovered during a study of blood T cell repertoires in COVID-19. Study background: Spain, Italy and the United States supplied samples that represented acute and convalescent COVID-19.

In the original processing: Amplification with reference gene primers provided the estimates of nucleated cell counts. Assay used: immunoSEQ multiplex PCR; TCRdb lists only in-frame clones, some missing. The DNA gave D and trimming, while V, J and clone size come from that table. Of 150,000 to 200,000 clones listed, around 73% were seen once; the top ten hold around 16%. The V and J ends lost 6 bases and 6 bases respectively, with 15 bases between them. From germline, CDR1 is MNHGY and CDR2 SAAAGT. The CDR3 runs to 14 residues. The study assigned cohorts using participant-reported clinical history. Recovery meant two consecutive negative NP/OP PCR tests, professional clearance, or resolved symptoms.

The receptor's source is a woman in her 50s who had recovered from COVID-19. Sequenced input: PBMCs or T cells enriched from blood (not recorded which). This rearrangement joins TRBV6-8 to TRBJ2-4; maybe TRBD2 (5 bases). The CDR3 DNA follows: TGTGCCAGCAGGACCGGACTGACATTAAACATTCAGTACTTC. Encoded protein: CASRTGLTLNIQYF.